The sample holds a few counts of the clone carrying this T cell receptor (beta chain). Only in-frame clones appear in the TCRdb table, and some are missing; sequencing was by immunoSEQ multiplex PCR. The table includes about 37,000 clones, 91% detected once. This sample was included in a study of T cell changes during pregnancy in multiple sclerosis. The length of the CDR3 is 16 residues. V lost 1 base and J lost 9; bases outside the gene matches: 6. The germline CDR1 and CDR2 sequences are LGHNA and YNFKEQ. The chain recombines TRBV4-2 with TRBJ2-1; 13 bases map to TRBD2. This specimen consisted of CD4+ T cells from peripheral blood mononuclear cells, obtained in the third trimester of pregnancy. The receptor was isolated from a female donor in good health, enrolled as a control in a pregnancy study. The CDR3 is CASSQGRGLAGAEQFF. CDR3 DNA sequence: TGTGCCAGCAGCCAAGGACGAGGACTAGCGGGAGCTGAGCAGTTCTTC.